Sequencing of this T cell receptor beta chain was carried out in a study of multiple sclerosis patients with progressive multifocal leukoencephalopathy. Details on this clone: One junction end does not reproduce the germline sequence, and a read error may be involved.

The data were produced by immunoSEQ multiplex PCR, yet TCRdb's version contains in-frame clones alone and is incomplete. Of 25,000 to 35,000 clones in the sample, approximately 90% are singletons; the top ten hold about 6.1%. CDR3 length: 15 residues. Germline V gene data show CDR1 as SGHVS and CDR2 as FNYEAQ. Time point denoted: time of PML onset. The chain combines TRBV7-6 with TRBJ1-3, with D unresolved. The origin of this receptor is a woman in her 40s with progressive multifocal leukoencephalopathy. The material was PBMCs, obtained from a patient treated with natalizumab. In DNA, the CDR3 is TGTGCCAGCAGCCCCCGGTCGAGCTCTGGAAGCACCATATATTTT. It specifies CASSPRSSSGSTIYF. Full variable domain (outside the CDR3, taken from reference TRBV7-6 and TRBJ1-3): GAGVSQSPRYKVTKRGQDVALRCDPISGHVSLYWYRQALGQGPEFLTYFNYEAQQDKSGLPNDRFSAERPEGSISTLTIQRTEQRDSAMYRCASSPRSSSGSTIYFGEGSWLTVV.